This section outlines one T cell receptor beta chain sequence together with its context. This entry belongs to a study of blood T cell repertoires in COVID-19. Study overall: Samples of COVID-19 (acute and convalescent) were obtained from the United States, Italy and Spain. PBMCs, B-cell-depleted T cells, or T cells provided the cDNA or gDNA that made up the material.

Original analysis: From reference gene primer amplification, estimates of nucleated cell counts were derived. Sequencing was performed with immunoSEQ multiplex PCR; in TCRdb, only in-frame clones are kept and a portion is missing. V and J calls and clone size are copied from that table; D and trimming were computed from the DNA. The profile shows 470,000 or so clones, 80% to 90% of them singletons. This receptor was identified in a woman aged 30 to 39 with acute or convalescent COVID-19. Sequencing was done on a sample of peripheral blood.

In DNA, the CDR3 is TGTGCCAGCATTCCGGGACTCCCGAACACCGGGGAGCTGTTTTTT. Residues: CASIPGLPNTGELFF. V and J are TRBV6-5 and TRBJ2-2; TRBD2 is a possible D gene (6 bases). The CDR3 contains 15 residues. The germline V gene has CDR1 MNHEY and CDR2 SVGAGI. V lost 7 bases, J lost 0 bases, and 12 bases lay in between.